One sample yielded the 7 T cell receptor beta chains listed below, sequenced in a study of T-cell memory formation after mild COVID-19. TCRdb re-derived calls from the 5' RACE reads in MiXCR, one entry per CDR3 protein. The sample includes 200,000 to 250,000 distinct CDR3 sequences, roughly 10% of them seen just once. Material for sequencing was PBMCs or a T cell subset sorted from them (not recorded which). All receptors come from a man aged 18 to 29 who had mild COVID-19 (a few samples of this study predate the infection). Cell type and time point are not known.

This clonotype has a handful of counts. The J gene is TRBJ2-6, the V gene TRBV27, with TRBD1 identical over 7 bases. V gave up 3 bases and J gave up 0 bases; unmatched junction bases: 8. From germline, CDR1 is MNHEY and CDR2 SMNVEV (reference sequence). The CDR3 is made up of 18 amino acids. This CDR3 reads CASSFYTGVDSGANVLTF. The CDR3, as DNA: TGTGCCAGCAGTTTTTATACAGGGGTAGACTCTGGGGCCAACGTCCTGACTTTC.

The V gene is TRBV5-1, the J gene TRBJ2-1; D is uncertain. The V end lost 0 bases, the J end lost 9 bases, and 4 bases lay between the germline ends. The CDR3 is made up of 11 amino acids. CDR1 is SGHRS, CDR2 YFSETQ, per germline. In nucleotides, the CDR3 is TGCGCCAGCAGCTTGGATAGTGAGCAGTTCTTC. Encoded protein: CASSLDSEQFF.

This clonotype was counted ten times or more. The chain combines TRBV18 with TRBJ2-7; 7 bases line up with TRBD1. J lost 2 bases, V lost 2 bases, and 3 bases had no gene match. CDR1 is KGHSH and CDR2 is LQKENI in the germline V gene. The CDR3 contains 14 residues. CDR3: CASSPRQGTYEQYF. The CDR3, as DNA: TGTGCCAGCTCACCAAGACAGGGAACCTACGAGCAGTACTTC.

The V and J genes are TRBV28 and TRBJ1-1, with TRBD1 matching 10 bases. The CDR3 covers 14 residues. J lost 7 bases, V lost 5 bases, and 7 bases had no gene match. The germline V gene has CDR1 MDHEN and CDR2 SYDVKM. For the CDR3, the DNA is TGTGCCAGCAGTCTCCTGGGACAGGGGCATGAAGCTTTCTTT. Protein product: CASSLLGQGHEAFF.

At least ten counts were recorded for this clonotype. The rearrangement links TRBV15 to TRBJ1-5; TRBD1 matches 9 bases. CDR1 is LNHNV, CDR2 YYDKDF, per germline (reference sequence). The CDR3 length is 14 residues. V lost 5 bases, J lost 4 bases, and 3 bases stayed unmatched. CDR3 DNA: TGTGCCACCAGCGGGACAGGGACAAATCAGCCCCAGCATTTT. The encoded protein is CATSGTGTNQPQHF.

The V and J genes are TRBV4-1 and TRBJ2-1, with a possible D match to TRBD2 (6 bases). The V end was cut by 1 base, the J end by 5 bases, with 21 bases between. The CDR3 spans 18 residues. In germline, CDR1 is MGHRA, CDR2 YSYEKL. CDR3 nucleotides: TGCGCCAGCAGCCAAGGCCCACTAATTGGGGGGACCGACAATGAGCAGTTCTTC. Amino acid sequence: CASSQGPLIGGTDNEQFF.

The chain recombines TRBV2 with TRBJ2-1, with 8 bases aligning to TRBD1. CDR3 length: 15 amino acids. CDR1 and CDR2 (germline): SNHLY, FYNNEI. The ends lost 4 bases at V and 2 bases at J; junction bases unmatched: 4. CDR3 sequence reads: CASSVQGQAYNEQFF. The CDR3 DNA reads TGTGCCAGCAGTGTACAGGGACAGGCCTACAATGAGCAGTTCTTC.